The 15 T cell receptor beta chains below come from one sample, sequenced in a study of T cell responses to AZD1222 COVID-19 vaccine. Sequencing used immunoSEQ multiplex PCR; TCRdb keeps in-frame clones, though not all of them. The table records about 140,000 clones, roughly 93% of them present only once. The source was peripheral blood, collected 28 days after the second AZD1222 dose. These receptors were taken from an adult who received the AZD1222 COVID-19 vaccine.

CDR3 DNA sequence: TGTGCCAGTAGTATTCAGGGGCTGAAGAACACTGAAGCTTTCTTT. This codes for CASSIQGLKNTEAFF. The V gene is TRBV19, the J gene TRBJ1-1; a weak D match, TRBD1 (6 bases). The CDR3 consists of 15 residues. Trimming removed 3 bases from V and 1 base from J, with 12 bases in between. In germline, CDR1 is LNHDA, CDR2 SQIVND (reference sequence).

This chain uses TRBV4-1 with TRBJ1-1, with D uncertain. The CDR3 length is 15 residues. CDR1 MGHRA and CDR2 YSYEKL come from the germline V gene. The V end was cut by 0 bases, the J end by 0 bases, with 8 bases between. For the CDR3, the DNA is TGCGCCAGCAGCCAAGAGGCGGGCTTGAACACTGAAGCTTTCTTT. Protein: CASSQEAGLNTEAFF.

The genes are TRBV9 and TRBJ1-2; the D is unclear. Germline V CDR1 and CDR2: SGDLS, YYNGEE. Trimming removed 0 bases from V and 4 bases from J, with 10 bases in between. The CDR3 runs 14 residues. The CDR3 DNA follows: TGTGCCAGCAGCGTAGCCGGGCCGCTCTATGGCTACACCTTC. It translates to CASSVAGPLYGYTF.

This clone was seen once. J is TRBJ2-6 and V is TRBV19; D gene uncertain. V dropped 5 bases and J dropped 5 bases, with 7 bases sitting between them. The CDR3 covers 13 residues. The germline V gene encodes CDR1 LNHDA and CDR2 SQIVND (reference sequence). CDR3 sequence reads: CASSYSRANVLTF. CDR3 DNA sequence: TGTGCCAGTAGTTACAGCCGGGCCAACGTCCTGACTTTC.

This sequence joins TRBV15 and TRBJ1-2, with unresolved D. The CDR3 is made up of 12 amino acids. Germline V gene data show CDR1 as LNHNV and CDR2 as YYDKDF (reference sequence). Trimming left V 7 bases short and J 7 bases short, with 13 bases between. The CDR3 sequence is CATNKPGAGYTF. The CDR3 region has the DNA TGTGCCACCAACAAGCCGGGAGCTGGCTACACCTTC.

V is TRBV5-1 and J is TRBJ1-1; D unclear. Trimming shortened V by 0 bases and J by 7 bases, and 16 bases separated the two germline ends. The germline V gene encodes CDR1 SGHRS and CDR2 YFSETQ. CDR3 length: 15 residues. CDR3 residues: CASSLDVLHGSEAFF. In nucleotides, the CDR3 is TGCGCCAGCAGCTTGGATGTCCTACATGGGAGTGAAGCTTTCTTT.

Concerning this clone: An end of the junction differs from the germline gene, which may be a read error. In DNA form, the CDR3 reads TGTGCCAGCAGTTTAGGGGCAGGATCCTACAATGAGCAGTTCTTC. This encodes CASSLGAGSYNEQFF. This chain joins TRBV7-8 and TRBJ2-1; D possibly corresponds to TRBD1 (5 bases). The germline gives CDR1 SGHVS, CDR2 FQNEAQ. There are 15 residues in the CDR3.

The rearrangement uses TRBV9 and TRBJ1-2; D might be TRBD1 (5 bases). CDR1 SGDLS and CDR2 YYNGEE come from the germline V gene. The CDR3 is made up of 15 amino acids. Trimming left V 10 bases short and J 8 bases short, with 27 bases between. The CDR3 reads CASSHPTGGLRGYTF. CDR3 in DNA: TGTGCCTCCTCTCACCCGACGGGGGGATTGAGAGGCTACACCTTC.

This sequence joins TRBV9 and TRBJ1-2; 8 positions match TRBD1. This CDR3 contains 15 residues. Trimming removed 0 bases from V and 5 bases from J; junction bases left unmatched: 6. Germline CDR1 reads SGDLS; CDR2 reads YYNGEE. DNA for the CDR3: TGTGCCAGCAGCGTAGGGGGACAGGCTCGTTATGGCTACACCTTC. Encoded protein: CASSVGGQARYGYTF.

The chain uses TRBV27 and TRBJ1-1; D might be TRBD1 (6 bases). Looked up from germline, CDR1 is MNHEY and CDR2 is SMNVEV (reference sequence). V was pared by 4 bases and J by 3 bases, with 9 bases between. The CDR3 loop spans 13 amino acids. CDR3 nucleotides: TGTGCCAGCAGTTCGACAGGTTACACTGAAGCTTTCTTT. It specifies CASSSTGYTEAFF.

This rearrangement joins TRBV6-4 to TRBJ2-1, with TRBD2 matching 11 bases. V lost 6 bases, J lost 4 bases, and 8 bases stayed unmatched. The CDR3 has 16 amino acids. Germline V gene lookup returns CDR1 MRHNA and CDR2 SNTAGT. This CDR3 reads CASSSELAGAYNEQFF. DNA of the CDR3: TGTGCCAGCAGCTCCGAACTAGCGGGGGCTTACAATGAGCAGTTCTTC.

The chain carries TRBV5-1 and TRBJ1-3, with TRBD1 identical over 7 bases. V dropped 4 bases and J dropped 3; count of bases not matched to a gene: 4. CDR1 SGHRS and CDR2 YFSETQ come from the germline V gene. This CDR3 is 14 amino acids long. In DNA, the CDR3 is TGCGCCAGCAGCAAGGGGGCGGTTGGAAACACCATATATTTT. Amino acid sequence: CASSKGAVGNTIYF.

On this clone itself: The identical CDR3 is also encoded by other nucleotide sequences in the sample. The chain is built from TRBV6-5 and TRBJ2-7; perhaps TRBD2 as D (5 bases). V lost 0 bases, J lost 2 bases, and 8 bases lay in between. The CDR3 loop spans 14 amino acids. Germline assignment: CDR1 MNHEY and CDR2 SVGAGI. The CDR3 DNA sequence: TGTGCCAGCAGTTACTCTCCCGGGGCCTACGAGCAGTACTTC. As protein: CASSYSPGAYEQYF.

CDR3 sequence: CARLLVPNCNEQFF. The CDR3 region has the DNA TGTGCCAGACTCCTGGTTCCGAACTGCAATGAGCAGTTCTTC. J is TRBJ2-1 and V is TRBV6-5, with D uncertain. This CDR3 region has 14 residues. Germline lookup yields CDR1 MNHEY and CDR2 SVGAGI. V was clipped by 9 bases and J by 6 bases, with 18 bases between them.

V and J are TRBV5-1 and TRBJ1-2, with D maybe TRBD1 (6 bases). V lost 6 bases and J lost 3, with 15 bases in between. CDR1 and CDR2 (germline): SGHRS, YFSETQ. CDR3 length: 14 residues. The CDR3, as DNA: TGCGCCAGCACCTCCTTAAACAGGGACTATGGCTACACCTTC. Translation: CASTSLNRDYGYTF.